The 28 T cell receptor beta chains listed next were all sequenced from one sample in a study of PD-L1 blockade in urothelial cancer. Time point described: peripheral blood 6 weeks after treatment start. The assay was immunoSEQ multiplex PCR, and TCRdb's table has in-frame clones only and misses some. The sample comprises 35,000 to 50,000 clones, roughly four fifths of which are singletons, and roughly 15% rests with the top ten. Sequencing was performed on PBMCs, taken around atezolizumab (anti-PD-L1) treatment. These receptors originate from a man aged 60-69 years with urothelial cancer.

The table lists this clone with a count of one. The chain has TRBV4-1 and TRBJ2-3; no definite D call. Trimming removed 2 bases from V and 6 bases from J, with 9 bases in between. CDR3 length: 13 residues. Germline assignment: CDR1 MGHRA and CDR2 YSYEKL. Written as DNA, the CDR3 is TGCGCCAGCAGCCAACCCAGTTCCGATACGCAGTATTTT. Its translation is CASSQPSSDTQYF.

This chain connects TRBV7-2 to TRBJ1-1; D remains unclear. V was shortened by 1 base and J by 4 bases, with 13 bases between the two germline ends. Germline values: CDR1 SGHTA, CDR2 FQGNSA. This CDR3 is 15 amino acids long. CDR3 sequence: CASSLGVDLGTEAFF. The DNA of the CDR3 is TGTGCCAGCAGCTTAGGGGTGGACTTGGGCACTGAAGCTTTCTTT.

The chain uses TRBV10-2 and TRBJ2-7, with D perhaps TRBD2 (6 bases). The CDR3 is 12 residues long. V was clipped by 0 bases and J by 13 bases, with 13 bases between them. Germline CDR1 WSHSY, CDR2 SAAADI. CDR3 DNA sequence: TGCGCCAGCAGTGAGTCGGAGGGAAAGGCATACTTC. Translating gives CASSESEGKAYF.

V gene TRBV5-1 combines with J gene TRBJ2-7, with 11 bases matching TRBD1. The CDR3 has 15 amino acids. V dropped 0 bases and J dropped 3; count of bases not matched to a gene: 2. The V gene's germline CDR1 is SGHRS and CDR2 YFSETQ. CDR3 DNA: TGCGCCAGCAGCTTGGATGGGACAGGGGGCTACGAGCAGTACTTC. This translates into CASSLDGTGGYEQYF.

The rearrangement joins TRBV27 to TRBJ2-7; 7 positions match TRBD1. The germline V gene has CDR1 MNHEY and CDR2 SMNVEV (reference sequence). The CDR3 is 14 amino acids. The J segment lost 3 bases and the V segment lost 5 bases, leaving 7 bases of the junction unmatched. CDR3 residues: CASSPRDRNYEQYF. Here the CDR3 DNA reads TGTGCCAGCAGTCCCCGGGACAGAAACTACGAGCAGTACTTC.

The chain employs TRBV11-2 and TRBJ1-2; TRBD1 agrees at 7 bases. The germline CDR1 and CDR2 sequences are SGHAT and FQNNGV. Trimming at V came to 3 bases and at J to 8 bases, leaving 6 bases not matched to a gene. The CDR3 contains 13 residues. This CDR3 reads CASSFRTGDGYTF. CDR3 in DNA: TGTGCCAGCAGCTTCCGAACAGGGGACGGCTACACCTTC. Using reference TRBV11-2 and TRBJ1-2 for the parts outside the CDR3, the full variable domain is EAGVAQSPRYKIIEKRQSVAFWCNPISGHATLYWYQQILGQGPKLLIQFQNNGVVDDSQLPKDRFSAERLKGVDSTLKIQPAKLEDSAVYLCASSFRTGDGYTFGSGTRLTVV.

The chain has TRBV11-2 and TRBJ2-3, with TRBD2 matching over 11 bases. The CDR3 runs to 19 residues. Germline loops: CDR1 SGHAT, CDR2 FQNNGV. Losses at the gene ends were 2 bases for V and 1 base for J; bases not matched to a gene: 11. CDR3 DNA sequence: TGTGCCAGCAGCTTACTGATTAGCGGGGGGGATATTGGCACAGATACGCAGTATTTT. This translates into CASSLLISGGDIGTDTQYF.

The V call is TRBV4-2, the J call TRBJ1-5; D call uncertain. From germline, CDR1 is LGHNA and CDR2 YNFKEQ. The CDR3 runs to 15 residues. With 9 bases removed from V and 7 bases from J, the gap between germline ends came to 22 bases. CDR3 coding DNA: TGTGCCAGTGACTCGGGAAAGGCGGCAGGACAGCCCCAGCATTTT. This translates into CASDSGKAAGQPQHF.

V gene TRBV7-9 combines with J gene TRBJ1-1, with a weak D call TRBD1 (5 bases). This CDR3 region has 16 residues. Deletions cut 1 base from V and 2 bases from J, with 14 bases between. Per the germline V gene, CDR1 is SEHNR and CDR2 is FQNEAQ (reference sequence). CDR3 loop: CASSLELGGLNTEAFF. The CDR3 bases are TGTGCCAGCAGCTTAGAATTGGGGGGTCTAAACACTGAAGCTTTCTTT. The variable domain in full, completed from reference TRBV7-9 and TRBJ1-1, reads DTGVSQNPRHKITKRGQNVTFRCDPISEHNRLYWYRQTLGQGPEFLTYFQNEAQLEKSRLLSDRFSAERPKGSFSTLEIQRTEQGDSAMYLCASSLELGGLNTEAFFGQGTRLTVV.

This clone was detected only once. This chain links TRBV10-2 with TRBJ2-1; D might be TRBD2 (6 bases). Trimming shortened V by 6 bases and J by 5 bases, and 14 bases separated the two germline ends. CDR1 WSHSY and CDR2 SAAADI come from the germline V gene. The CDR3 has 14 residues. As DNA, the CDR3 is TGCGCCAGCAGGGCCACCGGGACTCACAATGAGCAGTTCTTC. Amino acids: CASRATGTHNEQFF.

The chain is built from TRBV18 and TRBJ2-2; 8 bases are a match to TRBD2. CDR3 length: 17 residues. J gave up 5 bases and V 3 bases, and 11 bases lay outside the gene matches. Looked up from germline, CDR1 is KGHSH and CDR2 is LQKENI. The CDR3, as DNA: TGTGCCAGCTCACCCGAGCGGGGGCCTCGGAAAACCGGGGAGCTGTTTTTT. Translation: CASSPERGPRKTGELFF.

The chain couples TRBV6-5 to TRBJ1-5, with D possibly TRBD1 on 6 matching bases. This CDR3 is built from 15 residues. Germline V gene sequence: CDR1 MNHEY, CDR2 SVGAGI. Trimming removed 6 bases from V and 5 bases from J, with 17 bases in between. CDR3 in DNA: TGTGCCAGCAGGCCAACAGGGAATGGGGATCAGCCCCAGCATTTT. It is translated as CASRPTGNGDQPQHF.

This chain links TRBV18 with TRBJ1-1, with D possibly being TRBD1 (5 bases). CDR1 and CDR2 from the germline V gene are KGHSH and LQKENI. V was shortened by 3 bases and J by 3 bases, with 14 bases between the two germline ends. The length of the CDR3 is 15 residues. CDR3 sequence reads: CASSPGRGGDTEAFF. The CDR3 DNA follows: TGTGCCAGCTCACCGGGTCGGGGCGGGGACACTGAAGCTTTCTTT.

The chain is built from TRBV19 and TRBJ1-3; TRBD1 matches 8 bases. From germline, CDR1 is LNHDA and CDR2 SQIVND (reference sequence). The CDR3 has 13 residues. The ends lost 9 bases at V and 2 bases at J; junction bases unmatched: 3. The CDR3 nucleotides are TGTGCCAGCAGACAGGGGACTGGAAACACCATATATTTT. Protein sequence: CASRQGTGNTIYF.

This chain joins TRBV28 and TRBJ2-1, with TRBD2 matching 9 bases. This CDR3 contains 15 residues. Trimming at V came to 2 bases and at J to 9 bases, leaving 8 bases not matched to a gene. The germline gives CDR1 MDHEN, CDR2 SYDVKM. CDR3 in amino acids: CASSLAAAGGREQFF. In DNA, the CDR3 is TGTGCCAGCAGTTTAGCCGCGGCGGGGGGGCGTGAGCAGTTCTTC.

This rearrangement joins TRBV5-1 to TRBJ2-7; a weak D match, TRBD1 (5 bases). V was shortened by 0 bases and J by 1 base, with 20 bases between the two germline ends. The CDR3 loop spans 18 amino acids. In germline, CDR1 is SGHRS, CDR2 YFSETQ. CDR3 DNA: TGCGCCAGCAGCTTGGCCCCAGCGTCAGGGCAAAGGTCCTACGAGCAGTACTTC. Amino acid sequence: CASSLAPASGQRSYEQYF.

The DNA of the CDR3 is TGTGCCAGTAGTACAGGGGGCACTAATGAAAAACTGTTTTTT. It yields the protein CASSTGGTNEKLFF. The chain employs TRBV19 and TRBJ1-4, with TRBD1 identical over 8 bases. V was clipped by 4 bases and J by 2 bases; unmatched bases: 0. Germline lookup yields CDR1 LNHDA and CDR2 SQIVND (reference sequence). There are 14 residues in the CDR3.

This clone occurred a few times. The chain couples TRBV5-1 to TRBJ2-5, with D possibly being TRBD2 (8 bases). This CDR3 has 15 residues. The V end lost 4 bases, the J end lost 5 bases, and 18 bases lay between the germline ends. The germline V gene encodes CDR1 SGHRS and CDR2 YFSETQ. CDR3 loop: CASSMIGGGGETQYF. DNA of the CDR3: TGCGCCAGCAGCATGATAGGGGGCGGGGGGGAGACCCAGTACTTC. The full variable domain, its missing parts supplied by reference TRBV5-1 and TRBJ2-5, is KAGVTQTPRYLIKTRGQQVTLSCSPISGHRSVSWYQQTPGQGLQFLFEYFSETQRNKGNFPGRFSGRQFSNSRSEMNVSTLELGDSALYLCASSMIGGGGETQYFGPGTRLLVL.

The V call is TRBV29-1, the J call TRBJ2-2; 7 bases line up with TRBD1. Germline V lookup: CDR1 SQVTM, CDR2 ANQGSEA. V trimming: 7 bases; J trimming: 4 bases; junction bases outside the gene matches: 15. The CDR3 sequence is 16 residues long. Here the CDR3 reads CSGSKTGPAGTGELFF. CDR3 coding DNA: TGCAGCGGATCTAAGACAGGGCCCGCGGGCACCGGGGAGCTGTTTTTT.

This chain joins TRBV6-1 and TRBJ2-4, with TRBD1 matching over 7 bases. The CDR3 runs to 15 residues. Germline CDR1 is MNHNS and CDR2 is SASEGT. J was trimmed by 0 bases and V by 2 bases; bases with no gene match: 1. Here the CDR3 reads CASSETGVAKNIQYF. In DNA form, the CDR3 reads TGTGCCAGCAGTGAAACAGGGGTAGCCAAAAACATTCAGTACTTC.

This clone was detected only a few times. This chain uses TRBV5-1 with TRBJ1-4; no definite D call. V lost 1 base, J lost 8 bases, and 6 bases lay in between. Germline CDR1 and CDR2: SGHRS and YFSETQ. This CDR3 has 12 residues. CDR3: CASSLSGEKLFF. The CDR3 coding sequence is TGCGCCAGCAGCTTGTCGGGAGAAAAACTGTTTTTT.

This chain links TRBV7-2 with TRBJ2-4; TRBD2 might be the D (6 bases). V was trimmed by 5 bases and J by 1 base, leaving 15 bases between them. This CDR3 has 16 amino acids. Germline lookup yields CDR1 SGHTA and CDR2 FQGNSA. The CDR3 loop is CASSAGRGSAKNIQYF. The DNA for the CDR3 is TGTGCCAGCAGCGCCGGGCGGGGATCGGCCAAAAACATTCAGTACTTC.

In its sample, this clone was seen once. V usage is TRBV4-1 and J usage is TRBJ1-2, with 7 bases fitting TRBD1. The CDR3 has 15 residues. The germline V gene has CDR1 MGHRA and CDR2 YSYEKL. Trimming took 0 bases from V and 0 from J; bases not matched to a gene: 1. CDR3 in DNA: TGCGCCAGCAGCCAAGAGGACAGGCCTAACTATGGCTACACCTTC. Translation: CASSQEDRPNYGYTF.

The V and J genes are TRBV4-1 and TRBJ1-2; D ambiguous. CDR3 length: 15 amino acids. CDR1 and CDR2 from the germline V gene are MGHRA and YSYEKL. The V end lost 1 base, the J end lost 2 bases, and 11 bases lay between the germline ends. The CDR3 is CASSQVGASNYGYTF. DNA for the CDR3: TGCGCCAGCAGCCAAGTAGGAGCCTCGAACTATGGCTACACCTTC.

The CDR3 DNA sequence: TGTGCCAGCAGCCCGAGCGCCCAGAATTCACCCCTCCACTTT. Translating gives CASSPSAQNSPLHF. The V and J genes are TRBV4-2 and TRBJ1-6; D unresolved. Germline assignment: CDR1 LGHNA and CDR2 YNFKEQ. Trimming took 4 bases from V and 7 from J, leaving 11 bases between them. The CDR3 consists of 14 residues.

The chain employs TRBV7-2 and TRBJ1-2; perhaps TRBD1 as D (6 bases). V gave up 5 bases and J gave up 4 bases, with 11 bases separating them. The CDR3 contains 13 residues. The V gene's germline CDR1 is SGHTA and CDR2 FQGNSA. The DNA of the CDR3 is TGTGCCAGCAGCGCACAGGGCCCCTATGGCTACACCTTC. It specifies CASSAQGPYGYTF.

The chain joins TRBV4-1 to TRBJ2-7, with TRBD1 matching 8 bases. Germline values: CDR1 MGHRA, CDR2 YSYEKL. The CDR3 length is 16 residues. V gave up 0 bases and J gave up 1 base; unmatched junction bases: 5. The CDR3 here is CASSQDMTGESYEQYF. The DNA of the CDR3 is TGCGCCAGCAGCCAAGATATGACAGGGGAATCCTACGAGCAGTACTTC.

The J gene is TRBJ1-5, the V gene TRBV5-6; TRBD1 aligns across 11 bases. From germline, CDR1 is SGHDT and CDR2 YYEEEE. The V segment lost 0 bases and the J segment 6 bases; nucleotides outside the gene matches: 5. CDR3 length: 16 residues. CDR3: CASSLVWGQGVQPQHF. CDR3 bases: TGTGCCAGCAGCTTGGTATGGGGACAGGGGGTTCAGCCCCAGCATTTT.